Listed below are T cell receptor beta chains from one sample, sequenced in a study of T-cell memory formation after mild COVID-19. From the 5' RACE reads, TCRdb called clonotypes with MiXCR, one entry per CDR3 protein. The table shows about 350,000 distinct CDR3 sequences, with about 20% occurring only once. Material: PBMCs or a T cell subset sorted from them (not recorded which). The origin of the receptors is a man between 18 and 29 years old who had mild COVID-19 (a few samples of this study predate the infection). Cell type and time point are not known. Each CDR3 is given with its conserved first and last residue.

j_gene: TRBJ1-3
len: 15
v_gene: TRBV7-9
CDR3aa: CASSILGASGNTIYF

j_gene: TRBJ2-5
len: 14
v_gene: TRBV12-3/TRBV12-4
CDR3aa: CASSLMTSAETQYF

j_gene: TRBJ2-3
len: 14
v_gene: TRBV12-3/TRBV12-4
CDR3aa: CASQAGGLTDTQYF

j_gene: TRBJ2-3
len: 13
v_gene: TRBV7-9
CDR3aa: CAGGTGGSDTQYF

j_gene: TRBJ1-1
len: 16
v_gene: TRBV5-6
CDR3aa: CASSLPGRGVNTEAFF

j_gene: TRBJ1-1
len: 14
v_gene: TRBV7-3
CDR3aa: CASRSTTGIGEAFF

j_gene: TRBJ2-7
len: 15
v_gene: TRBV4-2
CDR3aa: CASSQGGQEAYEQYF

j_gene: TRBJ2-1
len: 14
v_gene: TRBV7-2
CDR3aa: CASKSGGVENEQFF

j_gene: TRBJ2-7
len: 16
v_gene: TRBV2
CDR3aa: CASSVSRQSNGYEQYF

j_gene: TRBJ1-6
len: 14
v_gene: TRBV6-2/TRBV6-3
CDR3aa: CASSPPGARSPLHF

j_gene: TRBJ2-1
len: 15
v_gene: TRBV6-2/TRBV6-3
CDR3aa: CASSYRSGRDNEQFF

j_gene: TRBJ2-7
len: 13
v_gene: TRBV5-1
CDR3aa: CASSLGQVKEQYF

j_gene: TRBJ2-2
len: 16
v_gene: TRBV4-2
CDR3aa: CASSQADSGGTGELFF

j_gene: TRBJ1-6
len: 15
v_gene: TRBV6-5
CDR3aa: CASSYGQPTRSPLHF

j_gene: TRBJ1-2
len: 14
v_gene: TRBV9
CDR3aa: CASSVGGLRYGYTF

j_gene: TRBJ1-3
len: 17
v_gene: TRBV4-3
CDR3aa: CASSQASSPVPRNTIYF

j_gene: TRBJ2-2
len: 14
v_gene: TRBV28
CDR3aa: CASILGLNNGELFF

j_gene: TRBJ1-1
len: 13
v_gene: TRBV10-3
CDR3aa: CAISPRDRAEAFF

j_gene: TRBJ2-1
len: 13
v_gene: TRBV20-1
CDR3aa: CSARAANYNEQFF

j_gene: TRBJ1-5
len: 12
v_gene: TRBV29-1
CDR3aa: CSVGQPYQPQHF

j_gene: TRBJ2-5
len: 15
v_gene: TRBV7-8
CDR3aa: CASSFSSGGWETQYF

j_gene: TRBJ1-4
len: 15
v_gene: TRBV6-5
CDR3aa: CASSYAGLTNEKLFF

j_gene: TRBJ2-5
len: 12
v_gene: TRBV12-3/TRBV12-4
CDR3aa: CASNAAKGTQYF

j_gene: TRBJ2-3
len: 15
v_gene: TRBV5-1
CDR3aa: CASGASGGASDTQYF

j_gene: TRBJ1-5
len: 13
v_gene: TRBV7-6
CDR3aa: CASARRGNQPQHF

j_gene: TRBJ1-3
len: 17
v_gene: TRBV4-3
CDR3aa: CASSQGQGWSSGNTIYF

j_gene: TRBJ1-1
len: 15
v_gene: TRBV3-1
CDR3aa: CASSQEAEGGTEAFF

j_gene: TRBJ2-4
len: 17
v_gene: TRBV4-3
CDR3aa: CASSSNHLENGKNIQYF

j_gene: TRBJ1-1
len: 15
v_gene: TRBV9
CDR3aa: CASSIEGQGKTEAFF

j_gene: TRBJ1-4
len: 15
v_gene: TRBV7-2
CDR3aa: CASSQRTGRNEKLFF

j_gene: TRBJ2-1
len: 15
v_gene: TRBV19
CDR3aa: CASTYRPGTYNEQFF

j_gene: TRBJ2-1
len: 15
v_gene: TRBV5-1
CDR3aa: CASSRLAGRYNEQFF

j_gene: TRBJ2-2
len: 17
v_gene: TRBV7-2
CDR3aa: CASSLVFQRLNTGELFF

j_gene: TRBJ1-5
len: 17
v_gene: TRBV28
CDR3aa: CASRRPTGGYSNQPQHF

j_gene: TRBJ1-3
len: 15
v_gene: TRBV7-9
CDR3aa: CASSSQVYSGNTIYF

j_gene: TRBJ2-3
len: 11
v_gene: TRBV7-2
CDR3aa: CASSPRDLQYF

j_gene: TRBJ1-1
len: 14
v_gene: TRBV9
CDR3aa: CASSVEPGNTEAFF

j_gene: TRBJ2-3
len: 17
v_gene: TRBV5-6
CDR3aa: CASSLYLAGGTTDTQYF

j_gene: TRBJ2-7
len: 15
v_gene: TRBV11-2
CDR3aa: CASSPIAGTGYEQYF

j_gene: TRBJ1-1
len: 13
v_gene: TRBV29-1
CDR3aa: CSVERGANTEAFF

j_gene: TRBJ2-1
len: 16
v_gene: TRBV28
CDR3aa: CASSLFSSGSYNEQFF

j_gene: TRBJ1-1
len: 12
v_gene: TRBV20-1
CDR3aa: CSAPDRETEAFF

j_gene: TRBJ2-2
len: 18
v_gene: TRBV7-8
CDR3aa: CASSPRTSGATNTGELFF

j_gene: TRBJ2-1
len: 15
v_gene: TRBV21-1
CDR3aa: CASSLKRGANNEQFF

j_gene: TRBJ2-1
len: 18
v_gene: TRBV6-5
CDR3aa: CASSYLRAPGGEGNEQFF

j_gene: TRBJ2-2
len: 14
v_gene: TRBV20-1
CDR3aa: CSARVGGHTGELFF

j_gene: TRBJ1-2
len: 18
v_gene: TRBV4-1
CDR3aa: CASRAGVWDRFSSYGYTF

j_gene: TRBJ1-4
len: 15
v_gene: TRBV18
CDR3aa: CASSPRTATNEKLFF

j_gene: TRBJ2-5
len: 13
v_gene: TRBV7-9
CDR3aa: CASSLSQWETQYF